A single sample gave rise to the 25 T cell receptor beta chains below, sequenced in a study of cytomegalovirus exposure and HLA in healthy donors. The PCR employed 60 Vbeta primers together with 13 Jbeta primers. Libraries were prepared by immunoSEQ multiplex PCR; TCRdb keeps only in-frame clonotypes and omits some of them. The table shows tens of thousands of clones, with 60% to 85% occurring only once. Source material: PBMCs. The source of these receptors is a man between 40 and 49 years old in good health and CMV-seronegative.

This chain links TRBV5-1 with TRBJ1-1; 10 bases match TRBD1. Trimming took 2 bases from V and 5 from J; bases not matched to a gene: 6. This CDR3 is 15 amino acids long. Germline CDR1 reads SGHRS; CDR2 reads YFSETQ. The DNA of the CDR3 is TGCGCCAGCAGCTTTGCAGGGACAGGGGCGACTGAAGCTTTCTTT. Translated, it gives CASSFAGTGATEAFF. The whole variable domain, filled in from reference TRBV5-1 and TRBJ1-1, reads KAGVTQTPRYLIKTRGQQVTLSCSPISGHRSVSWYQQTPGQGLQFLFEYFSETQRNKGNFPGRFSGRQFSNSRSEMNVSTLELGDSALYLCASSFAGTGATEAFFGQGTRLTVV.

This sequence joins TRBV5-1 and TRBJ1-1; D not resolved. The length of the CDR3 is 14 residues. Germline V CDR1 and CDR2: SGHRS, YFSETQ. This CDR3 is CPSLGGTSHTEAFF. The CDR3 DNA is TGCCCAAGCCTAGGCGGAACCTCCCACACTGAAGCTTTCTTT.

The V gene is TRBV5-4, the J gene TRBJ2-2, with D perhaps TRBD2 (6 bases). V dropped 1 base and J dropped 5 bases, with 12 bases sitting between them. Germline CDR1 is SGHNT and CDR2 is YYREEE (reference sequence). This CDR3 is built from 15 residues. DNA for the CDR3: TGTGCCAGCAGCTTGCCCACTAGCCTAACCGGGGAGCTGTTTTTT. This encodes CASSLPTSLTGELFF.

The rearrangement joins TRBV5-6 to TRBJ1-1; 10 bases align to TRBD1. V dropped 5 bases and J dropped 1; count of bases not matched to a gene: 5. Germline-derived CDR1 and CDR2 are SGHDT and YYEEEE. This CDR3 is built from 15 residues. CDR3 sequence (DNA): TGTGCCAGCAGTCGACAGGGGGCCCGGAACACTGAAGCTTTCTTT. It encodes CASSRQGARNTEAFF.

This rearrangement joins TRBV28 to TRBJ1-4; TRBD1 matches 8 bases. Germline CDR1 reads MDHEN; CDR2 reads SYDVKM. This CDR3 has 15 residues. The ends lost 8 bases at V and 11 bases at J; junction bases unmatched: 16. CDR3 nucleotides: TGTGCCAGCTTCCCGGAGGGGCAGGGGGCGGCTAAACTGTTTTTT. Translation: CASFPEGQGAAKLFF.

DNA for the CDR3: TGTGCCAGTAGTACCATACAGGGGGCTGGGTACACTGAAGCTTTCTTT. Protein product: CASSTIQGAGYTEAFF. The J gene is TRBJ1-1, the V gene TRBV19, with TRBD1 matching 9 bases. Trimming at V came to 4 bases and at J to 3 bases, leaving 9 bases not matched to a gene. This CDR3 is 16 amino acids long. From germline, CDR1 is LNHDA and CDR2 SQIVND (reference sequence).

The J gene is TRBJ2-1, the V gene TRBV6-1; 8 positions agree with TRBD2. Trimming cost V 6 bases and J 5 bases; bases outside gene matches: 0. Germline V gene data show CDR1 as MNHNS and CDR2 as SASEGT. The CDR3 totals 12 residues. For the CDR3, the DNA is TGTGCCAGCAGGGGACTAGACAATGAGCAGTTCTTC. Translation gives CASRGLDNEQFF.

The gene calls are TRBV5-4 and TRBJ2-2; 7 nucleotides line up with TRBD1. The CDR3 extends over 13 amino acids. J lost 10 bases, V lost 6 bases, and 9 bases had no gene match. Germline values: CDR1 SGHNT, CDR2 YYREEE (reference sequence). CDR3 DNA: TGTGCCAGCACCACCGGACAGGCCCCGGAGCTGTTTTTT. Its translation is CASTTGQAPELFF.

This clone was recorded a few times. This chain uses TRBV7-9 with TRBJ2-7, with a possible D match to TRBD2 (6 bases). V was shortened by 4 bases and J by 3 bases, with 16 bases between the two germline ends. In germline, CDR1 is SEHNR, CDR2 FQNEAQ (reference sequence). The CDR3 is made up of 15 amino acids. CDR3 sequence reads: CASSSEFSGYYEQYF. The CDR3, as DNA: TGTGCCAGCAGCTCGGAGTTTAGCGGCTACTACGAGCAGTACTTC.

CDR3 in DNA: TGTGCCAGCAGCTTACCAGGGACTAAACTGTTTTTT. Its protein is CASSLPGTKLFF. V gene TRBV7-2 combines with J gene TRBJ1-4; D may be TRBD1 (5 bases). The CDR3 is made up of 12 amino acids. Germline-derived CDR1 and CDR2 are SGHTA and FQGNSA. Trimming left V 2 bases short and J 11 bases short, with 9 bases between.

The chain carries TRBV27 and TRBJ2-2; 12 bases are shared with TRBD1. The ends lost 8 bases at V and 7 bases at J; junction bases unmatched: 14. CDR1 is MNHEY and CDR2 is SMNVEV in the germline V gene (reference sequence). The CDR3 is 17 amino acids. The CDR3 DNA is TGTGCCAGCTTCCCGAGGGGACAGGGGGCGCCGAACGGGGAGCTGTTTTTT. Its translation: CASFPRGQGAPNGELFF.

CDR3 bases: TGCGCCAGCAGCTTGAGACCAGGGATCAGGGACACTGAAGCTTTCTTT. It codes for CASSLRPGIRDTEAFF. The chain recombines TRBV5-1 with TRBJ1-1; D possibly corresponds to TRBD1 (5 bases). Trimming took off 1 base at V and 3 bases at J, with 16 bases between the two ends. CDR3 length: 16 amino acids. Germline V gene lookup returns CDR1 SGHRS and CDR2 YFSETQ.

The chain carries TRBV5-4 and TRBJ1-4, with 7 bases fitting TRBD1. The germline CDR1 and CDR2 sequences are SGHNT and YYREEE (reference sequence). The CDR3 contains 17 residues. The junction had 11 bases not matched to a gene; V was cut back by 3 bases and J by 3 bases. The CDR3 reads CASSSTGMGTANEKLFF. CDR3 sequence (DNA): TGTGCCAGCAGCTCGACGGGAATGGGGACAGCTAATGAAAAACTGTTTTTT.

The V and J genes are TRBV28 and TRBJ1-5, with D possibly TRBD1 on 6 matching bases. Germline loops: CDR1 MDHEN, CDR2 SYDVKM. Between the trimmed V and J ends, which lost 2 bases and 14 bases, there was a span of 16 bases. The CDR3 sequence is 13 residues long. In nucleotides, the CDR3 is TGTGCCAGCAGTTTAGGCCGGGGGGCAGGGAAGCATTTT. Protein sequence: CASSLGRGAGKHF.

The chain uses TRBV25-1 and TRBJ2-1; TRBD2 matches 8 bases. The ends lost 2 bases at V and 4 bases at J; junction bases unmatched: 1. CDR1 and CDR2 from the germline V gene are MGHDK and SYGVNS. This CDR3 comprises 14 residues. In DNA form, the CDR3 reads TGTGCCAGCAGTGAAACTAGCGGATACAATGAGCAGTTCTTC. Residues: CASSETSGYNEQFF.

The chain is built from TRBV5-6 and TRBJ2-7; 7 bases line up with TRBD2. This CDR3 has 15 residues. Germline CDR1 SGHDT, CDR2 YYEEEE. The V gene end was trimmed by 4 bases and the J gene end by 5 bases; junction bases not matched to a gene: 12. CDR3 protein: CASSGRPSGGDEQYF. CDR3 nucleotides: TGTGCCAGCAGCGGGCGGCCTAGCGGCGGGGACGAGCAGTACTTC.

This chain links TRBV27 with TRBJ2-1; 13 positions agree with TRBD2. Per germline, CDR1 MNHEY and CDR2 SMNVEV (reference sequence). The CDR3 extends over 16 amino acids. Trimming at V came to 6 bases and at J to 3 bases, leaving 5 bases not matched to a gene. Written as DNA, the CDR3 is TGTGCCAGCAGCCAGGGACTAGCGGGAATCTACAATGAGCAGTTCTTC. This codes for CASSQGLAGIYNEQFF.

DNA of the CDR3: TGTGCCAGCAGTGGAGGTGAGCAGTTCTTC. Translating it yields CASSGGEQFF. The J gene is TRBJ2-1, the V gene TRBV2; D gene uncertain. V shed 4 bases and J shed 9 bases, with 4 bases lying between them. The CDR3 length is 10 residues. CDR1 is SNHLY and CDR2 is FYNNEI in the germline V gene.

The gene calls are TRBV10-2 and TRBJ2-7, with D unclear. CDR3 size: 14 residues. V lost 6 bases to trimming and J lost 2 bases, with 14 bases between them. The germline gives CDR1 WSHSY, CDR2 SAAADI. CDR3 DNA: TGCGCCAGCAGGAAGGAGACTCCTCCCTACGAGCAGTACTTC. It yields the protein CASRKETPPYEQYF.

A few counts support this clone. The chain recombines TRBV30 with TRBJ1-2; D is possibly TRBD1 (6 bases). CDR1 and CDR2 (germline): GTSNPN, SVGIG (reference sequence). Deletions cut 3 bases from V and 4 bases from J, with 12 bases between. The CDR3 is 13 amino acids. CDR3 DNA: TGTGCCTGGAGAGGGGGTCTCAGCTATGGCTACACCTTC. It translates to CAWRGGLSYGYTF.

The chain uses TRBV27 and TRBJ2-7; 7 nucleotides align to TRBD1. The CDR3 extends over 12 amino acids. The J segment lost 4 bases and the V segment lost 5 bases, leaving 2 bases of the junction unmatched. Germline loops: CDR1 MNHEY, CDR2 SMNVEV (reference sequence). The CDR3 DNA reads TGTGCCAGCAGTCGACAGGGTTACGAGCAGTACTTC. The encoded protein is CASSRQGYEQYF.

This chain connects TRBV7-6 to TRBJ2-7, with D tentatively TRBD1 (5 bases). V lost 1 base and J lost 5, with 12 bases in between. Germline V gene sequence: CDR1 SGHVS, CDR2 FNYEAQ. This CDR3 contains 14 residues. Here the CDR3 reads CASSLGAGMDEQYF. The DNA of the CDR3 is TGTGCCAGCAGCTTAGGGGCAGGGATGGACGAGCAGTACTTC.

The rearrangement links TRBV6-1 to TRBJ2-7; a possible D gene is TRBD2 (5 bases). The length of the CDR3 is 14 residues. V was shortened by 5 bases and J by 6 bases, with 17 bases between the two germline ends. CDR1 MNHNS and CDR2 SASEGT come from the germline V gene. CDR3 bases: TGTGCCAGCAGTCTATTAGCGAAACGTGGCGAGCAGTACTTC. Amino acid sequence: CASSLLAKRGEQYF.

There are a few counts of this clone. The V gene is TRBV30, the J gene TRBJ2-1; 10 bases are a match to TRBD2. CDR1 and CDR2 from the germline V gene are GTSNPN and SVGIG (reference sequence). With 8 bases clipped from V and 4 bases from J, the junction kept 11 bases outside the gene matches. This CDR3 has 15 amino acids. The CDR3, as DNA: TGTGCCCGGTCCCGTGGACTAGCGGAGTACAATGAGCAGTTCTTC. Its protein is CARSRGLAEYNEQFF.

The rearrangement uses TRBV5-8 and TRBJ1-2; unclear D gene. Trimming pared 0 bases from V and 7 bases from J, leaving 10 bases between. The CDR3 contains 13 residues. Germline V gene data show CDR1 as SGHTS and CDR2 as YDEGEE. CDR3 bases: TGTGCCAGCAGCTTGGAACCAGGAGGTGGCTACACCTTC. It yields the protein CASSLEPGGGYTF.